These 28 T cell receptor beta chains were sequenced from one sample in a study of T-cell memory formation after mild COVID-19. TCRdb reprocessed the 5' RACE reads via MiXCR and lists one record per CDR3 protein. This sample has roughly 550,000 distinct CDR3 sequences, with approximately 20% found just once. Sequenced input: PBMCs or a T cell subset sorted from them (not recorded which). Receptors originate from an adult woman who had mild COVID-19 (a few samples of this study predate the infection). Cell type and time point are not known.

The CDR3 bases are TGCAGCGCCCTGGGGGCAGGGTCCTACGAGCAGTACTTC. Translating gives CSALGAGSYEQYF. The genes are TRBV29-1 and TRBJ2-7, with a possible D match to TRBD1 (6 bases). The V end lost 7 bases, the J end lost 1 base, and 14 bases lay between the germline ends. Per germline, CDR1 SQVTM and CDR2 ANQGSEA. This CDR3 region has 13 residues.

The V and J genes are TRBV9 and TRBJ2-2, with a weak D call TRBD2 (7 bases). The CDR3 is 17 residues long. CDR1 SGDLS and CDR2 YYNGEE come from the germline V gene. Deletions cut 0 bases from V and 0 bases from J, with 12 bases between. CDR3 nucleotides: TGTGCCAGCAGCGTAGCGGGGGGCAGGGCGAACACCGGGGAGCTGTTTTTT. Encoded protein: CASSVAGGRANTGELFF.

The V call is TRBV15, the J call TRBJ2-2; D possibly matches TRBD1 or TRBD2 (7 bases each). The CDR3 length is 14 residues. V shed 6 bases and J shed 6 bases, with 14 bases lying between them. CDR1 is LNHNV and CDR2 is YYDKDF in the germline V gene (reference sequence). The CDR3, as DNA: TGTGCCACCAGTCCAGGGGGGGAGGCCGGGGAGCTGTTTTTT. Encoded protein: CATSPGGEAGELFF.

This clonotype was seen more than once but under ten times. The chain carries TRBV5-1 and TRBJ1-1; D might be TRBD1 (6 bases). The CDR3 consists of 15 residues. V was cut by 0 bases and J by 2 bases, with 11 bases left in between. Germline values: CDR1 SGHRS, CDR2 YFSETQ. In DNA, the CDR3 is TGCGCCAGCAGCTTGGAAAGGGGGGCAAACACTGAAGCTTTCTTT. Protein: CASSLERGANTEAFF. The full variable domain, its missing parts supplied by reference TRBV5-1 and TRBJ1-1, is KAGVTQTPRYLIKTRGQQVTLSCSPISGHRSVSWYQQTPGQGLQFLFEYFSETQRNKGNFPGRFSGRQFSNSRSEMNVSTLELGDSALYLCASSLERGANTEAFFGQGTRLTVV.

J is TRBJ2-1 and V is TRBV29-1; 8 bases are a match to TRBD2. This CDR3 is 13 amino acids long. V lost 4 bases to trimming and J lost 7 bases; unmatched junction nucleotides: 6. Germline-derived CDR1 and CDR2 are SQVTM and ANQGSEA. The CDR3, as DNA: TGCAGCGTTGCCGGACTAGCCGAGAATGAGCAGTTCTTC. Its protein is CSVAGLAENEQFF.

There are a few counts of this clonotype. The V and J genes are TRBV6-5 and TRBJ1-1; D is ambiguous. CDR1 is MNHEY, CDR2 SVGAGI, per germline. The CDR3 contains 14 residues. Deletions cut 2 bases from V and 1 base from J, with 8 bases between. The CDR3 is CASSYAGANTEAFF. The CDR3 coding sequence is TGTGCCAGCAGTTACGCAGGAGCGAACACTGAAGCTTTCTTT.

In its sample, this clonotype was seen a few times. The V and J genes are TRBV28 and TRBJ2-5; 7 bases agree with TRBD2. The CDR3 contains 16 residues. V dropped 7 bases and J dropped 4; count of bases not matched to a gene: 15. In germline, CDR1 is MDHEN, CDR2 SYDVKM. CDR3 residues: CASKGRGREGRETQYF. The CDR3 DNA follows: TGTGCCAGCAAGGGCCGAGGGAGGGAGGGGCGAGAGACCCAGTACTTC.

The V gene is TRBV7-9, the J gene TRBJ2-2, with D hard to call. Trimming pared 2 bases from V and 0 bases from J, leaving 7 bases between. The CDR3 has 15 amino acids. In germline, CDR1 is SEHNR, CDR2 FQNEAQ (reference sequence). The CDR3 here is CASSLTRANTGELFF. The CDR3 DNA sequence: TGTGCCAGCAGCTTAACACGGGCGAACACCGGGGAGCTGTTTTTT.

The genes are TRBV5-1 and TRBJ2-7; 9 positions agree with TRBD1. Germline V gene sequence: CDR1 SGHRS, CDR2 YFSETQ. There are 15 residues in the CDR3. Unmatched junction bases numbered 7, after V lost 4 bases and J lost 2 bases. The CDR3 here is CASSDPGQGPYEQYF. The CDR3 DNA follows: TGCGCCAGCAGCGATCCGGGACAGGGACCCTACGAGCAGTACTTC.

The chain is built from TRBV18 and TRBJ2-5; 7 nucleotides agree with TRBD2. CDR1 is KGHSH and CDR2 is LQKENI in the germline V gene. V was pared by 1 base and J by 5 bases, with 4 bases of the junction left unmatched. This CDR3 region has 14 residues. CDR3 sequence reads: CASSPQRGLETQYF. The CDR3 nucleotides are TGTGCCAGCTCACCACAGCGGGGTTTGGAGACCCAGTACTTC.

A few counts support this clonotype. The rearrangement joins TRBV12-3 or TRBV12-4 to TRBJ2-1; 10 bases agree with TRBD2. V lost 3 bases, J lost 7 bases, and 12 bases stayed unmatched. The CDR3 consists of 17 residues. The CDR3 sequence: CASSFKVGTSVGNEQFF. CDR3 sequence (DNA): TGTGCCAGCAGTTTTAAGGTCGGGACTAGCGTCGGGAATGAGCAGTTCTTC.

This clonotype was counted between two and nine times. The rearrangement uses TRBV4-1 and TRBJ2-1, with 8 bases fitting TRBD1. V shed 1 base, J shed 5 bases, and the junction held 7 bases outside the gene matches. Germline CDR1 is MGHRA and CDR2 is YSYEKL. The CDR3 loop spans 16 amino acids. CDR3 in DNA: TGCGCCAGCAGCCAAGTTTTACAGGGGGGACACAATGAGCAGTTCTTC. The encoded protein is CASSQVLQGGHNEQFF.

The chain uses TRBV4-1 and TRBJ2-5; no reliable D call. V dropped 0 bases and J dropped 5 bases, with 13 bases sitting between them. CDR1 and CDR2 (germline): MGHRA, YSYEKL. The CDR3 is made up of 15 amino acids. Written as DNA, the CDR3 is TGCGCCAGCAGCCAAGATTTTTCGGCGCGGGAGACCCAGTACTTC. Translation gives CASSQDFSARETQYF.

There are many counts of this clonotype. The gene calls are TRBV6-2 or TRBV6-3 and TRBJ2-7; no definite D call. Germline CDR1 and CDR2: MNHEY and SVGEGT. The CDR3 loop spans 12 amino acids. V was cut by 2 bases and J by 2 bases, with 4 bases left in between. CDR3 amino acids: CASSYLAYEQYF. The CDR3 DNA is TGTGCCAGCAGTTACCTGGCCTACGAGCAGTACTTC.

CDR3 residues: CATSPRSPTSNQPQHF. The CDR3 nucleotides are TGTGCCACCAGCCCCCGTTCACCGACCAGCAATCAGCCCCAGCATTTT. The genes are TRBV15 and TRBJ1-5; D is unresolved. Germline CDR1 LNHNV, CDR2 YYDKDF (reference sequence). Trimming shortened V by 5 bases and J by 1 base, and 15 bases separated the two germline ends. The CDR3 contains 16 residues.

This clonotype came up a few times. The chain carries TRBV7-9 and TRBJ2-1, with D perhaps assigned TRBD1 or TRBD2 (5 bases each). V was pared by 5 bases and J by 6 bases, with 23 bases between. The length of the CDR3 is 17 residues. Germline V gene sequence: CDR1 SEHNR, CDR2 FQNEAQ (reference sequence). CDR3 protein: CASSPYRQILGGNEQFF. Here the CDR3 DNA reads TGTGCCAGCAGCCCATATAGACAGATTCTTGGGGGCAATGAGCAGTTCTTC.

This clonotype was counted at least ten times. The rearrangement links TRBV20-1 to TRBJ1-2; TRBD1 aligns across 9 bases. CDR1 DFQATT and CDR2 SNEGSKA come from the germline V gene (reference sequence). Trimming at V came to 5 bases and at J to 8 bases, leaving 15 bases not matched to a gene. The CDR3 sequence is 15 residues long. CDR3 nucleotides: TGCAGTGCTTCGAAACAGGGGGCCAACTCAGGGGGCTACACCTTC. Its translation: CSASKQGANSGGYTF.

The chain carries TRBV10-3 and TRBJ2-3; TRBD1 might be the D (6 bases). CDR1 is ENHRY and CDR2 is SYGVKD in the germline V gene. This CDR3 comprises 14 residues. Trimming took off 3 bases at V and 2 bases at J, with 9 bases between the two ends. The CDR3 region is CAISDRGHTDTQYF. The CDR3 DNA follows: TGTGCCATCAGTGACAGGGGTCACACAGATACGCAGTATTTT.

V and J are TRBV24-1 and TRBJ2-1; D is ambiguous. CDR3 size: 13 residues. V was cut by 3 bases and J by 6 bases, with 8 bases left in between. Germline CDR1 and CDR2: KGHDR and SFDVKD. The CDR3 nucleotides are TGTGCCACCAGTGATCGAACACCCAATGAGCAGTTCTTC. This codes for CATSDRTPNEQFF.

This clonotype was recorded a few times. The rearrangement uses TRBV6-5 and TRBJ1-2; D is ambiguous. This CDR3 region has 13 residues. The germline V gene has CDR1 MNHEY and CDR2 SVGAGI. V lost 5 bases, J lost 6 bases, and 13 bases lay in between. The chain's CDR3 is CASSTLGVNGYTF. For the CDR3, the DNA is TGTGCCAGCAGTACCCTCGGGGTTAATGGCTACACCTTC.

In its sample, this clonotype was seen many times. The rearrangement uses TRBV6-5 and TRBJ1-2, with a possible D match to TRBD1 (5 bases). The CDR3 consists of 13 residues. Germline-derived CDR1 and CDR2 are MNHEY and SVGAGI. V was pared by 6 bases and J by 8 bases, with 16 bases between. CDR3: CASRTPGGKGYTF. The CDR3 DNA reads as TGTGCCAGCAGAACACCCGGGGGGAAAGGCTACACCTTC.

This clonotype occurred a few times. This chain links TRBV7-8 with TRBJ1-1; D gene uncertain. The V end was cut by 2 bases, the J end by 0 bases, with 10 bases between. This CDR3 is built from 15 residues. CDR1 is SGHVS and CDR2 is FQNEAQ in the germline V gene. As DNA, the CDR3 is TGTGCCAGCAGCTTAAGGGCCGAAATGAACACTGAAGCTTTCTTT. It is translated as CASSLRAEMNTEAFF.

This clonotype was counted at least ten times. The CDR3 DNA is TGTGCCAGCAGTTTAGTTTCGGCGGATACGCAGTATTTT. Translation: CASSLVSADTQYF. The chain recombines TRBV27 with TRBJ2-3; D remains ambiguous. The germline V gene encodes CDR1 MNHEY and CDR2 SMNVEV (reference sequence). This CDR3 region has 13 residues. The V and J ends lost 2 bases and 6 bases respectively, with 9 bases between them.

The chain employs TRBV6-1 and TRBJ2-7; 7 nucleotides match TRBD2. The CDR3 sequence is 13 residues long. The V segment lost 7 bases and the J segment 5 bases; nucleotides outside the gene matches: 8. CDR1 MNHNS and CDR2 SASEGT come from the germline V gene. This CDR3 is CASMRGSGNEQYF. Written as DNA, the CDR3 is TGTGCCAGCATGCGCGGGAGTGGGAACGAGCAGTACTTC.

Turning to this clonotype: The junction departs from the called germline gene at one end, perhaps through a read error. In DNA, the CDR3 is TGTGCCACCAGTGACCACAGACTAGCGGGGGAGAATGAGCAGTTATTC. It yields the protein CATSDHRLAGENEQLF. This chain connects TRBV24-1 to TRBJ2-1; TRBD2 matches at 12 bases. The V gene's germline CDR1 is KGHDR and CDR2 SFDVKD. The CDR3 length is 16 residues.

J is TRBJ2-2 and V is TRBV15; D ambiguous. There are 16 residues in the CDR3. The V end was cut by 1 base, the J end by 1 base, with 10 bases between. Germline values: CDR1 LNHNV, CDR2 YYDKDF (reference sequence). The CDR3 region is CATSRGTVMNTGELFF. CDR3 sequence (DNA): TGTGCCACCAGCAGAGGAACGGTAATGAACACCGGGGAGCTGTTTTTT.

This clonotype was detected ten times or more. This chain joins TRBV5-1 and TRBJ2-7; 7 bases match TRBD2. Trimming cost V 2 bases and J 3 bases; bases outside gene matches: 11. Per the germline V gene, CDR1 is SGHRS and CDR2 is YFSETQ. The CDR3 extends over 16 amino acids. This chain's CDR3 is CASSFHGTTVLYEQYF. The DNA for the CDR3 is TGCGCCAGCAGCTTCCATGGGACTACCGTACTCTACGAGCAGTACTTC. The whole variable domain, filled in from reference TRBV5-1 and TRBJ2-7, reads KAGVTQTPRYLIKTRGQQVTLSCSPISGHRSVSWYQQTPGQGLQFLFEYFSETQRNKGNFPGRFSGRQFSNSRSEMNVSTLELGDSALYLCASSFHGTTVLYEQYFGPGTRLTVT.

DNA for the CDR3: TGTGCCAGCAGCCCCGAGAGAGGGAGGAAGACCCAGTACTTC. Translating gives CASSPERGRKTQYF. V is TRBV13 and J is TRBJ2-5, with a weak D call TRBD2 (6 bases). With 5 bases removed from V and 6 bases from J, the gap between germline ends came to 16 bases. The CDR3 spans 14 residues. CDR1 is PRHDT and CDR2 is FYEKMQ in the germline V gene (reference sequence).